The table lists the clone carrying this T cell receptor beta chain with many counts. Its target is not known. These data belong to a study of spatial heterogeneity in lung cancer. The study, taken as a whole, reports: Within tumors, counts of expanded alpha and beta TCRs tracked tumor mutation counts.

Trimming shortened V by 7 bases and J by 2 bases, and 19 bases separated the two germline ends. The CDR3 has 16 residues. CDR1 is MNHNY, CDR2 SVGAGI, per germline (reference sequence). TCRdb reprocessed the 5' RACE reads via MiXCR and lists one record per CDR3 protein. The sample consists of about 7,900 distinct CDR3 sequences, about 7% of them appearing once. Time point denoted: sample taken at primary tumor resection. Unsorted tumor, nontumor lung tissue or cryopreserved PBMC supplied the whole RNA. J is TRBJ2-3 and V is TRBV6-6; TRBD1 is a possible D gene (6 bases). The specimen was lung tumor tissue, collected at surgery. This TCR was sampled from a female donor with early-stage non-small cell lung cancer. DNA for the CDR3: TGTGCCAGCATTAGAGGGATAGGACAGTACACAGATACGCAGTATTTT. Translated, it gives CASIRGIGQYTDTQYF.